This T cell receptor (beta chain) was obtained from a study of T cell repertoires in cytomegalovirus infection. Study summary: Researchers turned to recently identified HLA-C-restricted CMV epitopes as well as well-studied HLA-B-restricted ones. It was the public TCR beta signatures that indicated both CMV infection and matching HLA type.

From the reads, TCRdb called clonotypes with MiXCR, one entry per CDR3 protein. This sample carries 650,000 to 850,000 distinct CDR3 sequences, just under 30% of them seen once, and the ten largest clones take about 12%. The CDR3 length is 11 residues. Per germline, CDR1 SGHDT and CDR2 YYEEEE. V was trimmed by 3 bases and J by 6 bases, leaving 7 bases between them. This clonotype turned up a few times. What it binds is unknown. The chain links TRBV5-6 to TRBJ2-7; D call uncertain. The TCR was taken from a human donor in good health (CMV status not recorded). Some clones in this sample may be carry-over from other donors' samples. This specimen was cultured CD8+ T cells from PBMCs, taken from culture after CMV antigen stimulation. DNA of the CDR3: TGTGCCAGCAGCTCCACTGCCGAGCAGTACTTC. Translated: CASSSTAEQYF.